This TCR beta chain is drawn from a study of PD-1 blockade in classical Hodgkin lymphoma. The patients all showed relapse after autologous stem cell transplantation, while their brentuximab vedotin exposure varied. Here immunoSEQ multiplex PCR was the method, and the copy in TCRdb shows in-frame clones only, minus some. The sample includes tens of thousands of clones, 76% of them seen just once. This clone was seen only once. The starting material was peripheral blood mononuclear cells (PBMCs), obtained at baseline. The clonotype comes from a human donor with classical Hodgkin lymphoma.

The CDR3: CASSRSGTQGGYEQYF. As DNA, the CDR3 is TGCGCCAGCAGCCGATCCGGGACCCAAGGGGGGTACGAGCAGTACTTC. The chain uses TRBV4-3 and TRBJ2-7, with D perhaps given as TRBD1 or TRBD2 (6 bases each). From germline, CDR1 is LGHNA and CDR2 YSLEER. This CDR3 region has 16 residues. Deletions cut 4 bases from V and 4 bases from J, with 20 bases between.